These 8 T cell receptor beta chains were all obtained from the same sample, sequenced in a study of cytomegalovirus exposure and HLA in healthy donors (dated by TCRdb to 2017 to 2019). The method was the immunoSEQ multiplex PCR assay. This immuneACCESS table, as held by TCRdb, lists in-frame sequences with V and J called but not all clones. Of the missing ones, under half trace to an unresolved V gene in checked studies; the others have no known cause. Recorded for this sample are 76,000 or so clones; approximately 94% of them occurred a single time. The ten largest clones capture roughly 3.3% of the sample. What was sequenced was PBMCs. The origin of the receptors is a woman aged 18-35 years in good health and CMV-seropositive.

The V call is TRBV5-1, the J call TRBJ2-2, with a weak D call TRBD2 (6 bases). V dropped 0 bases and J dropped 0 bases, with 6 bases sitting between them. The CDR3 spans 15 residues. The germline CDR1 and CDR2 sequences are SGHRS and YFSETQ. This CDR3 is CASSLGLANTGELFF. CDR3 DNA: TGCGCCAGCAGCTTGGGACTAGCGAACACCGGGGAGCTGTTTTTT.

CDR3 amino acids: CASSQASRSYGYTF. CDR3 DNA: TGCGCCAGCAGCCAAGCATCGCGAAGCTATGGCTACACCTTC. The chain links TRBV4-3 to TRBJ1-2, with unresolved D. The V end lost 1 base, the J end lost 4 bases, and 10 bases lay between the germline ends. The CDR3 loop spans 14 amino acids. The V gene's germline CDR1 is LGHNA and CDR2 YSLEER.

This clone occurred a few times. V usage is TRBV27 and J usage is TRBJ1-6, with 9 bases that match TRBD1. CDR1 and CDR2 (germline): MNHEY, SMNVEV (reference sequence). CDR3 size: 14 residues. V trimming: 5 bases; J trimming: 9 bases; junction bases outside the gene matches: 5. The CDR3 spells CASSPGTGISPLHF. The CDR3 region has the DNA TGTGCCAGCAGTCCCGGGACAGGGATTTCACCCCTCCACTTT.

This clone showed up just once. The CDR3 region is CASSSYRAGGNQPQHF. CDR3 bases: TGTGCCAGTAGTTCCTACAGGGCCGGCGGCAATCAGCCCCAGCATTTT. The chain joins TRBV19 to TRBJ1-5, with TRBD1 as a possible D gene (6 bases). Trimming cost V 5 bases and J 2 bases, with 16 bases left between them. The CDR3 sequence is 16 residues long. Germline assignment: CDR1 LNHDA and CDR2 SQIVND (reference sequence).

This clone has just a few counts. The chain joins TRBV5-6 to TRBJ1-2; the D gene is possibly TRBD1 (6 bases). CDR1 SGHDT and CDR2 YYEEEE come from the germline V gene. Deletions cut 3 bases from V and 8 bases from J, with 14 bases between. This CDR3 comprises 13 residues. CDR3 protein: CASSYRAPSGYTF. The CDR3 nucleotides read TGTGCCAGCAGCTACAGGGCCCCCTCGGGCTACACCTTC.

The rearrangement joins TRBV7-2 to TRBJ1-1; D not certain. CDR3 size: 13 residues. Trimming left V 5 bases short and J 5 bases short, with 12 bases between. CDR1 and CDR2 from the germline V gene are SGHTA and FQGNSA. CDR3 sequence (DNA): TGTGCCAGCAGCCCCGCGTCGTGGACTGAAGCTTTCTTT. Translated: CASSPASWTEAFF.

V usage is TRBV4-3 and J usage is TRBJ2-7; 8 bases are shared with TRBD1. V lost 2 bases and J lost 1; bases outside the gene matches: 13. CDR1 LGHNA and CDR2 YSLEER come from the germline V gene. The CDR3 covers 18 residues. This CDR3 is CASSQCPNRDRPSYEQYF. Written as DNA, the CDR3 is TGCGCCAGCAGCCAATGTCCTAACCGGGACAGGCCTTCCTACGAGCAGTACTTC.

This clone was seen just once. V gene TRBV9 combines with J gene TRBJ2-1, with D possibly matching TRBD2 (7 bases). The germline gives CDR1 SGDLS, CDR2 YYNGEE. The V end lost 0 bases, the J end lost 7 bases, and 14 bases lay between the germline ends. This CDR3 has 15 residues. As DNA, the CDR3 is TGTGCCAGCAGCGTAGAAGGGGGGGCCCGTAATGAGCAGTTCTTC. The encoded protein is CASSVEGGARNEQFF.